This T cell receptor (beta chain) was sequenced during a study of response to subunit inactivated influenza vaccine. TCRdb reanalysed the RT-PCR reads using MiXCR and keeps one entry per CDR3 protein. This table has roughly 500,000 distinct CDR3 sequences, approximately 15% appearing once. Study results and limitations: The authors offered the suggestion that each seasonal influenza vaccination recruits few new T cells.

CDR3 length equals 14 residues. The V gene end was trimmed by 6 bases and the J gene end by 6 bases; junction bases not matched to a gene: 9. As concerns this clonotype: Antigen specificity is unknown.

The sequence came from a man between 50 and 75 years old who received an inactivated influenza vaccine. This rearrangement joins TRBV12-3 or TRBV12-4 to TRBJ2-7, with 9 bases fitting TRBD1. This material consisted of CD4+ T cells sorted from PBMCs, taken less than 30 months after vaccination. The CDR3 DNA reads TGTGCCAGCAGCCCACAGGGGGCGATCGGCGAGCAGTACTTC. It encodes CASSPQGAIGEQYF.